The 17 T cell receptor beta chains below all came from one sample that was sequenced in a study of CD8 T cells in Susac syndrome (dated by TCRdb to between 2018 and 2021). Libraries came from the immunoSEQ multiplex PCR assay. RNA was extracted with the RNeasy kit and about 0.5 to 1 ug was reverse transcribed using random hexamers. The public sequencing data were trimmed at Q25 with fastp and processed into clonotypes with MiXCR by TCRdb, which kept only in-frame beta chains. A single entry per CDR3 protein holds the most common genes and DNA from its merged rows. The sample table contains some 190,000 distinct CDR3 sequences; only one count was recorded for roughly 95% of them. The ten largest clonotypes hold more than 0.1% of the sample. Sequenced material: CD4+ T cells from PBMCs. These receptors were collected from a human donor in good health.

The chain employs TRBV30 and TRBJ2-3; D gene ambiguous. Trimming cost V 4 bases and J 6 bases, with 11 bases left between them. This CDR3 spans 12 amino acids. The germline CDR1 and CDR2 sequences are GTSNPN and SVGIG (reference sequence). CDR3 sequence (DNA): TGTGCCTGGACCTCATTGGGGGATACGCAGTATTTT. Translating gives CAWTSLGDTQYF.

The chain employs TRBV30 and TRBJ1-5; D is perhaps TRBD1 (5 bases). V was clipped by 0 bases and J by 7 bases, with 10 bases between them. The CDR3 runs 13 residues. Looked up from germline, CDR1 is GTSNPN and CDR2 is SVGIG (reference sequence). CDR3 sequence (DNA): TGTGCCTGGAGTGTACAGGCGGGGCAGCCCCAGCATTTT. Translating gives CAWSVQAGQPQHF.

The genes are TRBV12-3 or TRBV12-4 and TRBJ1-1; D ambiguous. The length of the CDR3 is 11 residues. V was cut by 6 bases and J by 13 bases, with 15 bases left in between. The CDR3 DNA sequence: TGTGCCAGCAGCCGCGCGGTGAATGGTTTCTTT. Translating gives CASSRAVNGFF.

The chain is built from TRBV29-1 and TRBJ1-1; D is undetermined. This CDR3 is 12 amino acids long. The ends were cut back, 4 bases at V and 2 bases at J, with 8 bases in the middle. The V gene's germline CDR1 is SQVTM and CDR2 ANQGSEA. The DNA of the CDR3 is TGCAGCGTTGTACATATTAACACTGAAGCTTTCTTT. Its protein product is CSVVHINTEAFF.

The chain has TRBV20-1 and TRBJ2-5; D assignment may be TRBD1 or TRBD2 (6 bases each). V dropped 5 bases and J dropped 5 bases, with 15 bases sitting between them. Germline CDR1 and CDR2: DFQATT and SNEGSKA (reference sequence). This CDR3 comprises 13 residues. Here the CDR3 DNA reads TGCAGTGCTCACAAGGGGGGATACGAGACCCAGTACTTC. This gives the protein CSAHKGGYETQYF.

The CDR3 sequence: CASSPDRAAYEQYF. The CDR3, as DNA: TGTGCCAGCAGTCCCGACAGGGCGGCCTACGAGCAGTACTTC. The rearrangement joins TRBV12-3 or TRBV12-4 to TRBJ2-7; 7 bases align to TRBD1. The CDR3 length is 14 residues. The V gene end was trimmed by 5 bases and the J gene end by 2 bases; junction bases not matched to a gene: 6.

The chain has TRBV29-1 and TRBJ2-7, with D hard to call. Germline loops: CDR1 SQVTM, CDR2 ANQGSEA. The CDR3 spans 12 residues. V was trimmed by 4 bases and J by 2 bases, leaving 9 bases between them. The CDR3 protein is CSVGQEPYEQYF. CDR3 DNA sequence: TGCAGCGTTGGCCAGGAGCCCTACGAGCAGTACTTC.

The chain combines TRBV29-1 with TRBJ1-6; 10 bases fit TRBD1. The germline V gene has CDR1 SQVTM and CDR2 ANQGSEA. With V trimmed by 4 bases and J by 9 bases, 6 bases remained unmatched. The length of the CDR3 is 14 residues. The chain's CDR3 is CSVGDRGDGSPLHF. The CDR3 DNA sequence: TGCAGCGTTGGGGACAGGGGAGACGGTTCACCCCTCCACTTT.

This chain connects TRBV20-1 to TRBJ1-2, with D perhaps matching TRBD1 (5 bases). Germline CDR1 and CDR2: DFQATT and SNEGSKA (reference sequence). The V gene lost 5 bases and the J gene lost 1 base, with 11 bases spanning the gap. The length of the CDR3 is 13 residues. CDR3 region: CSALSGLNYGYTF. The DNA for the CDR3 is TGCAGTGCTCTCTCGGGACTTAACTATGGCTACACCTTC.

The chain carries TRBV29-1 and TRBJ2-1; D is tentatively TRBD1 or TRBD2 (5 bases each). The germline V gene has CDR1 SQVTM and CDR2 ANQGSEA. Between the trimmed V and J ends, which lost 1 base and 2 bases, there was a span of 12 bases. There are 15 residues in the CDR3. CDR3 DNA sequence: TGCAGCGTTGAAGTCTGGGGGAGTACCTACAATGAGCAGTTCTTC. Its translation: CSVEVWGSTYNEQFF.

The chain links TRBV30 to TRBJ1-2; no clear D gene. V gave up 1 base and J gave up 6 bases, with 9 bases separating them. This CDR3 is 12 amino acids long. Germline CDR1 reads GTSNPN; CDR2 reads SVGIG (reference sequence). The CDR3 DNA reads as TGTGCCTGGAGTGAGAAGGACCATGGCTACACCTTC. Translation: CAWSEKDHGYTF.

The chain joins TRBV12-3 or TRBV12-4 to TRBJ2-4; TRBD2 matches 8 bases. This CDR3 is 16 amino acids long. V lost 3 bases to trimming and J lost 0 bases; unmatched junction nucleotides: 4. CDR3 loop: CASSFRGGIAKNIQYF. The DNA for the CDR3 is TGTGCCAGCAGTTTTCGCGGGGGGATAGCCAAAAACATTCAGTACTTC.

The chain links TRBV30 to TRBJ1-2; D possibly corresponds to TRBD1 (6 bases). CDR3 length: 12 amino acids. V was shortened by 2 bases and J by 7 bases, with 11 bases between the two germline ends. The germline CDR1 and CDR2 sequences are GTSNPN and SVGIG (reference sequence). In DNA, the CDR3 is TGTGCCTGGAGTTGGACAGAGGGTGGCTACACCTTC. It codes for CAWSWTEGGYTF.

The rearrangement joins TRBV6-1 to TRBJ2-1; 14 bases align to TRBD2. This CDR3 region has 16 residues. Looked up from germline, CDR1 is MNHNS and CDR2 is SASEGT. Trimming took 5 bases from V and 9 from J; bases not matched to a gene: 9. CDR3 nucleotide sequence: TGTGCCAGCAGTCCTGGGACTAGCGGGAGTTCGGGTGAGCAGTTCTTC. Translated, it gives CASSPGTSGSSGEQFF.

The sample holds a few counts of this clonotype. Mismatch with germline at one junction end may stem from a read error. The V and J genes are TRBV29-1 and TRBJ2-7, with 11 bases matching TRBD1. This CDR3 has 13 residues. Germline lookup yields CDR1 SQVTM and CDR2 ANQGSEA. CDR3 DNA: TGCAGCGCTGAACGGGACAGGGGGAGCGAGCAGTACTTC. Amino acids: CSAERDRGSEQYF.

The chain joins TRBV18 to TRBJ2-1; TRBD1 aligns across 8 bases. This CDR3 is 13 amino acids long. Germline assignment: CDR1 KGHSH and CDR2 LQKENI. V was clipped by 6 bases and J by 8 bases; unmatched bases: 6. In DNA, the CDR3 is TGTGCCAGCTCCCCCGACAGGGGTGATGAGCAGTTCTTC. This codes for CASSPDRGDEQFF. Full variable domain (outside the CDR3, taken from reference TRBV18 and TRBJ2-1): NAGVMQNPRHLVRRRGQEARLRCSPMKGHSHVYWYRQLPEEGLKFMVYLQKENIIDESGMPKERFSAEFPKEGPSILRIQQVVRGDSAAYFCASSPDRGDEQFFGPGTRLTVL.

This chain connects TRBV20-1 to TRBJ1-4; D possibly corresponds to TRBD1 (6 bases). V was pared by 5 bases and J by 5 bases, with 9 bases between. CDR1 and CDR2 (germline): DFQATT, SNEGSKA (reference sequence). The CDR3 runs 12 residues. The CDR3 region is CSAAGQNEKLFF. Written as DNA, the CDR3 is TGCAGTGCTGCCGGACAGAATGAAAAACTGTTTTTT.